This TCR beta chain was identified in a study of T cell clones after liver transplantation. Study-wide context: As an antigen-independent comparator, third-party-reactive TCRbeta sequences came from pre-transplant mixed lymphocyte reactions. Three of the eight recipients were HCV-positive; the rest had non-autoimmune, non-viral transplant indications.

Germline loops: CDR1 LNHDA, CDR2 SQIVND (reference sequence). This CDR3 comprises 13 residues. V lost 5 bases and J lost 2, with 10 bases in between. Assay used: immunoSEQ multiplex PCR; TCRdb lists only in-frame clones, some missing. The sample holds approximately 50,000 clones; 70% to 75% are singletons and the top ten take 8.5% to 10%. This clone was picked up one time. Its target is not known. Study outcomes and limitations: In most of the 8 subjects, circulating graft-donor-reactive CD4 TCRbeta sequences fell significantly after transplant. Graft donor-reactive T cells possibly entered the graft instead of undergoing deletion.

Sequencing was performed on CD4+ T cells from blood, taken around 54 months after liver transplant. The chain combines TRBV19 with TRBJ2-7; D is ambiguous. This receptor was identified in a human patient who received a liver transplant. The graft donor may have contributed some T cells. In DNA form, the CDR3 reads TGTGCCAGTAGTTTGACACTTGCCTACGAGCAGTACTTC. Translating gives CASSLTLAYEQYF.